These 8 T cell receptor beta chains share one sample of origin, sequenced in a study of blood T cell repertoires in COVID-19. Assay: immunoSEQ multiplex PCR; the TCRdb copy retains only in-frame clones and omits some. The repertoire holds around 250,000 clones, with 85% to 90% as singletons. The sequencing sample was made of peripheral blood. Every receptor here comes from an older woman with active or convalescent COVID-19.

The chain uses TRBV5-6 and TRBJ2-2; no firm D call. The V gene's germline CDR1 is SGHDT and CDR2 YYEEEE. Trimming pared 3 bases from V and 0 bases from J, leaving 9 bases between. The CDR3 has 15 residues. The CDR3 DNA follows: TGTGCCAGCAGCTCTCTGACATCGAACACCGGGGAGCTGTTTTTT. Translating gives CASSSLTSNTGELFF.

The V gene is TRBV7-9, the J gene TRBJ1-2; possibly TRBD1 for D (6 bases). From germline, CDR1 is SEHNR and CDR2 FQNEAQ (reference sequence). V was clipped by 2 bases and J by 4 bases, with 8 bases between them. The CDR3 length is 13 residues. The CDR3 protein is CASSLLQGYGYTF. The CDR3, as DNA: TGTGCCAGCAGCTTATTACAGGGCTATGGCTACACCTTC.

V usage is TRBV9 and J usage is TRBJ2-3; no definite D call. V dropped 5 bases and J dropped 6 bases, with 16 bases sitting between them. This CDR3 has 14 residues. Germline assignment: CDR1 SGDLS and CDR2 YYNGEE. CDR3 sequence: CASSVIGVSDTQYF. The CDR3 region has the DNA TGTGCCAGCAGTGTTATCGGTGTTTCGGATACGCAGTATTTT.

The gene calls are TRBV5-1 and TRBJ2-3, with D possibly being TRBD2 (5 bases). Trimming removed 0 bases from V and 6 bases from J, with 11 bases in between. Germline values: CDR1 SGHRS, CDR2 YFSETQ. This CDR3 comprises 14 residues. The CDR3: CASSLALGGDTQYF. DNA for the CDR3: TGCGCCAGCAGCTTGGCGCTAGGAGGTGATACGCAGTATTTT.

The J gene is TRBJ2-7, the V gene TRBV12-3 or TRBV12-4, with a tentative D call TRBD1 (5 bases). This CDR3 comprises 12 residues. V shed 6 bases and J shed 2 bases, with 8 bases lying between them. CDR3 amino acids: CASSLRAYEQYF. The CDR3, as DNA: TGTGCCAGCAGCCTCAGGGCCTACGAGCAGTACTTC.

This clone was observed a single time. The V gene is TRBV4-3, the J gene TRBJ1-4; TRBD1 is a possible D gene (5 bases). Per germline, CDR1 LGHNA and CDR2 YSLEER. Trimming took 0 bases from V and 8 from J, leaving 16 bases between them. CDR3 size: 16 residues. The CDR3: CASSQDYGGVKEKLFF. CDR3 coding DNA: TGCGCCAGCAGCCAAGATTACGGGGGTGTTAAGGAAAAACTGTTTTTT.

This chain links TRBV19 with TRBJ2-3; 9 positions agree with TRBD1. Unmatched junction bases numbered 8, after V lost 6 bases and J lost 4 bases. The CDR3 is 15 residues long. Germline V gene sequence: CDR1 LNHDA, CDR2 SQIVND (reference sequence). Here the CDR3 reads CASRNTGGKADTQYF. The CDR3 DNA reads TGTGCCAGTAGGAATACAGGGGGCAAGGCAGATACGCAGTATTTT. The entire variable domain, with the rest obtained from reference TRBV19 and TRBJ2-3, is as follows: DGGITQSPKYLFRKEGQNVTLSCEQNLNHDAMYWYRQDPGQGLRLIYYSQIVNDFQKGDIAEGYSVSREKKESFPLTVTSAQKNPTAFYLCASRNTGGKADTQYFGPGTRLTVL.

Comments on this clone: Other nucleotide sequences in the sample specify the same CDR3. This chain joins TRBV6-5 and TRBJ1-5, with D possibly matching TRBD1 (5 bases). The CDR3 has 11 amino acids. Trimming took off 9 bases at V and 4 bases at J, with 7 bases between the two ends. Germline V gene sequence: CDR1 MNHEY, CDR2 SVGAGI. The CDR3 bases are TGTGCCAGTTCAGGGAATCAGCCCCAGCATTTT. Translating gives CASSGNQPQHF.